A selection of T cell receptor beta chains follows, all from one sample in a study of blood T cell repertoires in COVID-19. Repertoires were generated with immunoSEQ multiplex PCR, while TCRdb's copy carries only in-frame clones and drops some. The sample lists hundreds of thousands of clones; approximately 80% were seen once. Specimen: peripheral blood. These receptors all stem from a human donor in a cohort sampled during active COVID-19. Both conserved end residues are part of each CDR3. The order of the fields is V gene, J gene, D gene, clone size, CDR3 DNA, CDR3 protein. A D gene is named only where the DNA matches it firmly. Some rows mark clone size as missing; the rest say once, few, many or name a class of expanded clone.

>TRBV19|TRBJ2-3|NA|NA
TGTGCCAGTAGTATCTCACGAGCAGATACGCAGTATTTT
CASSISRADTQYF
>TRBV7-9|TRBJ1-1|TRBD1|NA
TGTGCCAGCAGCATCGACAGGGCCCCCATGAACACTGAAGCTTTCTTT
CASSIDRAPMNTEAFF
>TRBV6-2/TRBV6-3|TRBJ2-7|NA|NA
TGTGCCAGCAGTGGTCATGACAACTACGAGCAGTACTTC
CASSGHDNYEQYF
>TRBV28|TRBJ2-5|TRBD2|NA
TGTGCCAGCAGTTTCGGGGGACTAGCGGAAGAGACCCAGTACTTC
CASSFGGLAEETQYF
>TRBV27|TRBJ2-7|TRBD2|NA
TGTGCCAGCACCAAAGCGGGAAGCTCCTACGAGCAGTACTTC
CASTKAGSSYEQYF
>TRBV28|TRBJ1-5|NA|many
TGTGCCAGCAGTTTATGGGCCAGGGTTGATAGCAATCAGCCCCAGCATTTT
CASSLWARVDSNQPQHF
>TRBV12-3/TRBV12-4|TRBJ2-3|TRBD1|NA
TGTGCCAGCAGTTTGGGGTTAGGGACAGAAGATTTT
CASSLGLGTEDF
>TRBV29-1|TRBJ2-1|TRBD1|once
TGCAGCGTCAGGGAGGGGACAGGGTTCTTAGCTCAGAACAATGAGCAGTTCTTC
CSVREGTGFLAQNNEQFF
>TRBV12-3/TRBV12-4|TRBJ1-6|NA|NA
TGTGCCGTTGGGCCGACGAGTAATTCACCCCTCCACTTT
CAVGPTSNSPLHF
>TRBV4-3|TRBJ2-3|NA|NA
TGCGCCAGCAGCCAGGCTCCGCCAGATACGCAGTATTTT
CASSQAPPDTQYF
>TRBV6-5|TRBJ2-7|NA|NA
TGTGCCAGCAGTTACGACAGAGGATCCTACGAGCAGTACTTC
CASSYDRGSYEQYF
>TRBV28|TRBJ1-3|NA|NA
TGTGCCAGCAGAACCTCCTTGAGGCTGTCACCTGGAAACACCATATATTTT
CASRTSLRLSPGNTIYF
>TRBV6-5|TRBJ2-3|TRBD2|NA
TGTGCCAGCAGGGGGACTAGACTCACAGATACGCAGTATTTT
CASRGTRLTDTQYF
>TRBV27|TRBJ1-1|NA|NA
TGTGCCAGCAGTTCCCCCGGACAGAACACTGAAGCTTTCTTT
CASSSPGQNTEAFF
>TRBV19|TRBJ2-3|TRBD2|NA
TGTGCCAGTAGGCGTCTAGCGGGCACAGATACGCAGTATTTT
CASRRLAGTDTQYF
>TRBV7-9|TRBJ1-2|NA|NA
TGTGCCAGCAGCCCCGGACAGAACCTTAACTATGGCTACACCTTC
CASSPGQNLNYGYTF
>TRBV2|TRBJ2-1|NA|NA
TGTGCCAGCGGGCGGGGCAATGAGCAGTTCTTC
CASGRGNEQFF
>TRBV10-3|TRBJ2-1|TRBD1|NA
TGTGCCATCAGATCCGACAGGGGAGGCAATGAGCAGTTCTTC
CAIRSDRGGNEQFF
>TRBV5-4|TRBJ2-3|TRBD1|NA
TGTGCCAGCAGCCCAGAGGACAGGGGGAGGACAGATACGCAGTATTTT
CASSPEDRGRTDTQYF
>TRBV27|TRBJ2-6|TRBD1|NA
TGTGCCAGCTCCTTCCTAGGACAGGGACCAGGGGGCGTCCTGACTTTC
CASSFLGQGPGGVLTF
>TRBV11-2|TRBJ2-1|TRBD2|NA
TGTGCCAGCAGCCTTAACGCCGTAGCGGGAGGGGGGAATGAGCAGTTCTTC
CASSLNAVAGGGNEQFF
>TRBV7-2|TRBJ1-4|NA|NA
TGTGCCAGCAGCTCAGGAGGGACGCTTTATGAAAAACTGTTTTTT
CASSSGGTLYEKLFF
>TRBV6-1|TRBJ1-3|NA|NA
TGTGCCAGCAGTGGGCCTAGGACAGAGGGGATGGCTGGAAACACCATATATTTT
CASSGPRTEGMAGNTIYF
>TRBV6-2/TRBV6-3|TRBJ1-1|NA|NA
TGTGCCAGCAGTAGGCGGGACGTTATGAACACTGAAGCTTTCTTT
CASSRRDVMNTEAFF
>TRBV5-1|TRBJ2-1|NA|NA
TGCGCCAGCAGCCCAGGACAGAGCTCCTACAATGAGCAGTTCTTC
CASSPGQSSYNEQFF
>TRBV7-2|TRBJ2-3|NA|few
TGTGCCAGCAGCCCTACTAGCTCCTGGGGCACAGATACGCAGTATTTT
CASSPTSSWGTDTQYF
>TRBV5-6|TRBJ2-7|TRBD1|NA
TGTGCCAGCAGCTTGGGACAGGGTTCCTACGAGCAGTACTTC
CASSLGQGSYEQYF
>TRBV2|TRBJ2-7|NA|NA
TGTGCCAGCAGACCCAATGGCTTATCGCCTGAGTACTTC
CASRPNGLSPEYF
>TRBV5-1|TRBJ2-7|NA|NA
TGCGCCAGCAGCGAGGGACACCTGCAGTACTTC
CASSEGHLQYF
>TRBV6-2/TRBV6-3|TRBJ1-1|TRBD1|NA
TGTGCCAGCAGCCAGGGGGTATCAGCTTTCTTT
CASSQGVSAFF
>TRBV7-2|TRBJ2-7|TRBD2|few
TGTGCCAGCAGCCGCGCGGCGGGGGAATCCTACGAGCAGTACTTC
CASSRAAGESYEQYF
>TRBV7-2|TRBJ1-4|NA|NA
TGTGCCAGCAGCTTTCAGGGATATGAAAAACTGTTTTTT
CASSFQGYEKLFF
>TRBV14|TRBJ2-6|NA|NA
TGTGCCAGCAGCCGCTTTCTCACAAGCTCTGGGGCCAACGTCCTGACTTTC
CASSRFLTSSGANVLTF
>TRBV24-1|TRBJ1-5|TRBD1|NA
TGTGCCACCAGTGAGCTACAGGGGGCGGTGGTGTATGGTCAGCCCCAGCATTTT
CATSELQGAVVYGQPQHF
>TRBV18|TRBJ1-4|NA|NA
TGTGCCAGCTCACCGACCCCCGGGGGGGTCGCGGGCAATGAAAAACTGTTTTTT
CASSPTPGGVAGNEKLFF
>TRBV6-5|TRBJ1-5|TRBD1|NA
TGTGCCAGCAGACGACAGGGTGATCAGCCCCAGCATTTT
CASRRQGDQPQHF
>TRBV12-3/TRBV12-4|TRBJ1-2|TRBD1|NA
TGTGCCAGCAGACAGGGGGGGAACTATGGCTACACCTTC
CASRQGGNYGYTF
>TRBV5-1|TRBJ2-7|TRBD1|once
TGCGCCAGCAGCGAGACAGGGGCTAGATCCTACGAGCAGTACTTC
CASSETGARSYEQYF
>TRBV7-9|TRBJ1-3|TRBD1|NA
TGTGCCAGCAGCCCCCCGACAGGGAAAATTGGAAACACCATATATTTT
CASSPPTGKIGNTIYF
>TRBV6-6|TRBJ1-2|NA|NA
TGTGCCAGCAGTCCCAATCGCCCCAGGGCTTCTAACTATGGCTACACCTTC
CASSPNRPRASNYGYTF
>TRBV6-5|TRBJ1-1|NA|NA
TGTGCCAGCCTTACGGGGGGCAGCATGAACACTGAAGCTTTCTTT
CASLTGGSMNTEAFF
>TRBV13|TRBJ1-4|NA|NA
TGTGCCAGCAGCTGGCAGAATGAAAAACTGTTTTTT
CASSWQNEKLFF
>TRBV7-8|TRBJ2-3|NA|once
TGTGCCAGCAGCTTATTGGGGCCAGATACGCAGTATTTT
CASSLLGPDTQYF
>TRBV7-9|TRBJ2-7|TRBD1|once
TGTGCCAGCAGCTTCCCGGGACAGGGGGCCTACGAGCAGTACTTC
CASSFPGQGAYEQYF
>TRBV27|TRBJ2-1|NA|NA
TGTGCCAGCAGCCTGTTCTCCTACAATGAGCAGTTCTTC
CASSLFSYNEQFF
>TRBV9|TRBJ1-1|NA|NA
TGTGCCAGCAGCGTAGCAGGGAACACTGAAGCTTTCTTT
CASSVAGNTEAFF
>TRBV19|TRBJ2-3|TRBD2|NA
TGTGCCAGTAGCCCCCAGCGGGGGCGAACCACAGATACGCAGTATTTT
CASSPQRGRTTDTQYF
>TRBV5-1|TRBJ1-1|NA|NA
TGCGCCAGCAGCTTGGTAGTTAACACTGAAGCTTTCTTT
CASSLVVNTEAFF
>TRBV6-5|TRBJ1-2|TRBD1|NA
TGTGCCAGCAGTCCCAGGACAGGGGGCGCGGGGGGCTACACCTTC
CASSPRTGGAGGYTF
>TRBV12-3/TRBV12-4|TRBJ2-7|NA|NA
TGTGCCAGCAGTTTACGCAGGGGCGAGCAGTACTTC
CASSLRRGEQYF
>TRBV6-5|TRBJ1-2|TRBD1|NA
TGTGCCAGCAGGACCCCCGGACAGGGCACCAATGGCTACACCTTC
CASRTPGQGTNGYTF
>TRBV18|TRBJ1-2|NA|NA
TGTGCCAGCTCCCTGGCGGATCTTTCTTTGAGGGGCTACACCTTC
CASSLADLSLRGYTF
>TRBV18|TRBJ1-3|NA|NA
TGTGCCAGCTCACCGACAGTCTCTGGAAACACCATATATTTT
CASSPTVSGNTIYF
>TRBV19|TRBJ2-3|TRBD2|once
TGTGCCAGTAGTAACGAGCGGGGGCAGTATTTT
CASSNERGQYF
>TRBV7-8|TRBJ1-5|TRBD1|NA
TGTGCCAGCAGCTTGGGCCCACCAGGGGGCTTGGACAATCAGCCCCAGCATTTT
CASSLGPPGGLDNQPQHF